This is a list of T cell receptor beta chains from one sample in a study of T cells in Graves' hyperthyroidism and ophthalmopathy. Each CDR3 protein gets one entry after TCRdb re-called the multiplex PCR reads with MiXCR. The profile covers under 800,000 distinct CDR3 sequences, with about 14% appearing a single time and about a tenth taken by the ten largest. The sequenced sample consisted of blood. The receptors here all came from a woman aged 18-29 years with Graves' hyperthyroidism. Each CDR3 is given with its conserved first and last residue. The order of the fields is J gene, V gene, clone size, CDR3 protein. Only some rows state a clone size, as once, few, many or a class for expanded clones.

j_gene: TRBJ2-5; v_gene: TRBV29-1; abundance: .; CDR3aa: CSVGAGLETQYF
j_gene: TRBJ2-1; v_gene: TRBV6-9; abundance: .; CDR3aa: CASSYYSGQGPYNEQFF
j_gene: TRBJ1-1; v_gene: TRBV4-1; abundance: .; CDR3aa: CASAPEVYGAVAFF
j_gene: TRBJ2-5; v_gene: TRBV4-1; abundance: few; CDR3aa: CASSHARGGRYQETQYF
j_gene: TRBJ2-5; v_gene: TRBV15; abundance: few; CDR3aa: CATSRSAQETQYF
j_gene: TRBJ2-7; v_gene: TRBV7-2; abundance: few; CDR3aa: CASSPSAAAYEQYF
j_gene: TRBJ2-3; v_gene: TRBV12-3/TRBV12-4; abundance: many; CDR3aa: CASSYSTDTQYF
j_gene: TRBJ2-7; v_gene: TRBV9; abundance: few; CDR3aa: CASSVEDGYEQYF
j_gene: TRBJ1-4; v_gene: TRBV20-1; abundance: few; CDR3aa: CSARSGLTNEKLFF
j_gene: TRBJ2-3; v_gene: TRBV7-8; abundance: .; CDR3aa: CASRYERDTQYF
j_gene: TRBJ2-7; v_gene: TRBV2; abundance: many; CDR3aa: CASERRTYEQYF
j_gene: TRBJ2-7; v_gene: TRBV7-9; abundance: many; CDR3aa: CASSPRTGQYEQYF
j_gene: TRBJ2-1; v_gene: TRBV7-9; abundance: many; CDR3aa: CASSHKTSGGNEQFF
j_gene: TRBJ1-1; v_gene: TRBV20-1; abundance: few; CDR3aa: CSAWTRGWTEAFF
j_gene: TRBJ2-1; v_gene: TRBV5-6; abundance: many; CDR3aa: CASSSRLAALPYKDEQFF
j_gene: TRBJ1-2; v_gene: TRBV27; abundance: many; CDR3aa: CASSLADSNYGYTF
j_gene: TRBJ2-1; v_gene: TRBV18; abundance: .; CDR3aa: CASSPPGGLVLSEQFF
j_gene: TRBJ2-7; v_gene: TRBV5-1; abundance: .; CDR3aa: CASSSGTGWISGVNEQYF
j_gene: TRBJ2-2; v_gene: TRBV28; abundance: few; CDR3aa: CASNQGNTGELFF
j_gene: TRBJ2-6; v_gene: TRBV6-1; abundance: .; CDR3aa: CASTAGPSGANVLTF
j_gene: TRBJ2-7; v_gene: TRBV27; abundance: many; CDR3aa: CASSLTAGSEQYF
j_gene: TRBJ2-7; v_gene: TRBV6-5; abundance: many; CDR3aa: CASSYSIGTGVYEQYF
j_gene: TRBJ2-1; v_gene: TRBV28; abundance: many; CDR3aa: CASSPPQGSSYNEQFF
j_gene: TRBJ1-2; v_gene: TRBV20-1; abundance: many; CDR3aa: CSARKTKDRAHNYGYTF
j_gene: TRBJ2-1; v_gene: TRBV10-3; abundance: many; CDR3aa: CAIRGLAGDHEQFF
j_gene: TRBJ2-1; v_gene: TRBV20-1; abundance: many; CDR3aa: CSAKGLAPSGQFF
j_gene: TRBJ2-3; v_gene: TRBV30; abundance: many; CDR3aa: CAWRGYGADTQYF
j_gene: TRBJ2-7; v_gene: TRBV4-3; abundance: many; CDR3aa: CASSRLRGYEQYF
j_gene: TRBJ2-3; v_gene: TRBV12-3/TRBV12-4; abundance: many; CDR3aa: CASSFRTGGASDTQYF
j_gene: TRBJ1-3; v_gene: TRBV7-9; abundance: few; CDR3aa: CASSFGMIGNTIYF
j_gene: TRBJ2-4; v_gene: TRBV2; abundance: few; CDR3aa: CASRAGLAKNIQYF